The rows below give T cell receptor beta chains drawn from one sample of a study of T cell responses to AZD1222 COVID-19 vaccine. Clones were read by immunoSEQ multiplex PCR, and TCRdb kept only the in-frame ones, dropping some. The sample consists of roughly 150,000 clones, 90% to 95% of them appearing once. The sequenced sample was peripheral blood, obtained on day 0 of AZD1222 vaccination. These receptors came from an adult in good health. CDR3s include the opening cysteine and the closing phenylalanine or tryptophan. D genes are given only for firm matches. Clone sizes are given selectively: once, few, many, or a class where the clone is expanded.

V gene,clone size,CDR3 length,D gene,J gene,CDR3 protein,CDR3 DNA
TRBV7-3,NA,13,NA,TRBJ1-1,CASSTGLNTEAFF,TGTGCCAGCAGCACAGGGTTGAACACTGAAGCTTTCTTT
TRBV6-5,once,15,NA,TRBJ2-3,CASSYSRGPGDTQYF,TGTGCCAGCAGTTACTCGAGGGGACCCGGGGATACGCAGTATTTT
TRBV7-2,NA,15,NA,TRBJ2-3,CASSLARGRTDTQYF,TGTGCCAGCAGCTTAGCGAGGGGTCGAACAGATACGCAGTATTTT
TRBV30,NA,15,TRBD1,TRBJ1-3,CAWSVGDSSGNTIYF,TGTGCCTGGAGTGTGGGGGACAGCTCTGGAAACACCATATATTTT
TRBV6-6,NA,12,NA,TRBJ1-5,CASSRSQGDQHF,TGTGCCAGCAGTCGATCACAGGGAGACCAGCATTTT
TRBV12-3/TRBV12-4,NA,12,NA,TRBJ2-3,CASSTSTDTQYF,TGTGCCAGCAGCACAAGCACAGATACGCAGTATTTT
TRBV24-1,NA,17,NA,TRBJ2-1,CATSDPPGASSYNEQFF,TGTGCCACCAGTGATCCACCTGGGGCGAGCTCCTACAATGAGCAGTTCTTC
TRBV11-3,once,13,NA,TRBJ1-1,CASTEVAGTEAFF,TGTGCCAGCACCGAAGTGGCAGGCACTGAAGCTTTCTTT
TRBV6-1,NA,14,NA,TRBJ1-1,CASSEGSRSTEAFF,TGTGCCAGCAGTGAAGGTTCCAGAAGCACTGAAGCTTTCTTT
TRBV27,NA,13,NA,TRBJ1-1,CASSWGDWTEAFF,TGTGCCAGCAGCTGGGGGGATTGGACTGAAGCTTTCTTT
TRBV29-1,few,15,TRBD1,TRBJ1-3,CSVPPGQGAGNTIYF,TGCAGCGTCCCTCCGGGACAGGGTGCGGGAAACACCATATATTTT
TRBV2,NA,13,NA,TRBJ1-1,CAGEAPGVTEAFF,TGTGCCGGAGAGGCCCCGGGGGTCACTGAAGCTTTCTTT
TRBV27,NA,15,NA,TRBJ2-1,CASSALTGSYNEQFF,TGTGCCAGCAGTGCCCTAACCGGTTCCTACAATGAGCAGTTCTTC
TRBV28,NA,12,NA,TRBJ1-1,CASIKGNTEAFF,TGTGCCAGCATCAAGGGGAACACTGAAGCTTTCTTT
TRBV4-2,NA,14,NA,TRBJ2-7,CASSQDRLAYEQYF,TGTGCCAGCAGCCAAGATCGGCTAGCCTACGAGCAGTACTTC
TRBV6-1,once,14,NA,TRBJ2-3,CASSEGRATDTQYF,TGTGCCAGCAGCGAAGGCAGGGCGACAGATACGCAGTATTTT
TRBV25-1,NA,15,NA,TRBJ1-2,CASRPSGGLGYGYTF,TGTGCCAGCAGGCCATCGGGCGGCCTTGGGTATGGCTACACCTTC
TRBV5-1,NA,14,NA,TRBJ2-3,CASSLGTATDTQYF,TGCGCCAGCAGCTTGGGTACAGCCACAGATACGCAGTATTTT
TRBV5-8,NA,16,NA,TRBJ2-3,CASSLGRTQVTDTQYF,TGTGCCAGCAGCTTGGGCCGGACACAGGTCACAGATACGCAGTATTTT
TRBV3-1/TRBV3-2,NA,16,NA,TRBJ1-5,CASSLTSGIGNQPQHF,TGTGCCAGCAGCCTCACTAGTGGCATAGGCAATCAGCCCCAGCATTTT
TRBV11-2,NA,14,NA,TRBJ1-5,CASSLGAGDQPQHF,TGTGCCAGCAGCTTAGGGGCAGGGGATCAGCCCCAGCATTTT
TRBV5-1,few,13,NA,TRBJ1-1,CASSFNFDTEAFF,TGCGCCAGCAGCTTTAATTTCGACACTGAAGCTTTCTTT
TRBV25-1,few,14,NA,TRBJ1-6,CASNSKGYNSPLHF,TGTGCCAGCAATAGCAAGGGATATAATTCACCCCTCCACTTT
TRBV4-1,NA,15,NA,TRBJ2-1,CASSRGDLSYNEQFF,TGCGCCAGCAGCAGAGGGGACCTCTCCTACAATGAGCAGTTCTTC
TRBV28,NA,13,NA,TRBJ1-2,CASSLGGRKHYTF,TGTGCCAGCAGTTTGGGTGGCCGAAAACACTACACCTTC
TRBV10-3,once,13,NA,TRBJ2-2,CAISGTGTGELFF,TGTGCCATCAGTGGTACGGGCACCGGGGAGCTGTTTTTT
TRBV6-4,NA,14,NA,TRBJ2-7,CASSDSGVRYEQYF,TGTGCCAGCAGTGACTCGGGGGTTCGCTACGAGCAGTACTTC
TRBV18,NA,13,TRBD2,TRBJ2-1,CASSLDPAGEQFF,TGTGCCAGCTCACTGGACCCAGCGGGGGAGCAGTTCTTC
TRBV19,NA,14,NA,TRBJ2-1,CASSPQRAYNEQFF,TGTGCCAGTAGTCCCCAGAGGGCCTACAATGAGCAGTTCTTC
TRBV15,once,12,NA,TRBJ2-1,CATSRPTNEQFF,TGTGCCACCAGCAGGCCCACCAATGAGCAGTTCTTC
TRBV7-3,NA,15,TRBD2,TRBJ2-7,CASSSTSGRFDEQYF,TGTGCCAGCAGCTCCACTAGCGGGAGGTTCGACGAGCAGTACTTC
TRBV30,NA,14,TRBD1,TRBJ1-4,CAWTTGTANEKLFF,TGTGCCTGGACCACCGGGACAGCTAATGAAAAACTGTTTTTT
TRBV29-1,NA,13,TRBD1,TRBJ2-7,CSVEQGAWREQYF,TGCAGCGTTGAACAGGGGGCATGGCGAGAGCAGTACTTC
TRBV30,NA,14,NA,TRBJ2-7,CAWSRMKGYEEQYF,TGTGCCTGGAGTCGAATGAAGGGCTATGAGGAGCAGTACTTC
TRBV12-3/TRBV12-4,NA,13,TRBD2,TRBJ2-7,CASSPGGFDEQYF,TGTGCCAGCAGCCCCGGGGGGTTCGACGAGCAGTACTTC
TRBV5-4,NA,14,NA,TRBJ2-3,CASSLGVGTDTQYF,TGTGCCAGCAGCCTGGGAGTGGGCACAGATACGCAGTATTTT
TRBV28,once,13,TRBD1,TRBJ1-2,CASRSDRAYGYTF,TGTGCCAGCAGGTCGGACAGGGCTTATGGCTACACCTTC
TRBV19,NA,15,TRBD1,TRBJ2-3,CASSRPGQGTDTQYF,TGTGCCAGTAGTCGTCCGGGACAGGGCACAGATACGCAGTATTTT
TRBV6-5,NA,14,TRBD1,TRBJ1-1,CASRGTGGDAEAFF,TGTGCCAGCAGGGGGACAGGGGGAGATGCTGAAGCTTTCTTT
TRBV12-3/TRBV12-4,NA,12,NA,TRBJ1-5,CASRLDHQPQHF,TGTGCCAGCAGATTAGACCATCAGCCCCAGCATTTT
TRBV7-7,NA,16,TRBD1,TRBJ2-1,CASSARAGTGINEQFF,TGTGCCAGCAGCGCCAGAGCCGGGACAGGGATCAATGAGCAGTTCTTC
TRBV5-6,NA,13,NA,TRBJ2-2,CASSAINTGELFF,TGTGCCAGCAGCGCGATTAACACCGGGGAGCTGTTTTTT
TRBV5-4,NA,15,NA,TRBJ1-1,CASSLRTGSVAEAFF,TGTGCCAGCAGCTTGAGGACGGGCTCCGTCGCTGAAGCTTTCTTT
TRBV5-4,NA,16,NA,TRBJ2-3,CASSSHRDLYTDTQYF,TGTGCCAGCAGCTCCCACCGGGACTTGTACACAGATACGCAGTATTTT
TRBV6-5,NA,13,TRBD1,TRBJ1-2,CATEGQGLYGYTF,TGTGCCACCGAGGGACAGGGCCTCTATGGCTACACCTTC
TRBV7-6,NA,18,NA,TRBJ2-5,CASSLPLGADQWGETQYF,TGTGCCAGCAGCTTACCCTTGGGAGCGGACCAATGGGGAGAGACCCAGTACTTC
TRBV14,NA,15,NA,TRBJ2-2,CASSQETRPTGELFF,TGTGCCAGCAGCCAAGAGACTCGACCCACCGGGGAGCTGTTTTTT
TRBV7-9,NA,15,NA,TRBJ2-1,CASSLEGGLTTEQFF,TGTGCCAGCAGCTTAGAGGGGGGGCTGACGACTGAGCAGTTCTTC
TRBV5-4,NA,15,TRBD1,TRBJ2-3,CASSVSQGAANTQYF,TGTGCCAGCAGCGTAAGCCAGGGGGCGGCGAATACGCAGTATTTT
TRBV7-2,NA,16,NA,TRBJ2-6,CASSLRSNSGANVLTF,TGTGCCAGCAGCTTAAGGTCGAACTCTGGGGCCAACGTCCTGACTTTC